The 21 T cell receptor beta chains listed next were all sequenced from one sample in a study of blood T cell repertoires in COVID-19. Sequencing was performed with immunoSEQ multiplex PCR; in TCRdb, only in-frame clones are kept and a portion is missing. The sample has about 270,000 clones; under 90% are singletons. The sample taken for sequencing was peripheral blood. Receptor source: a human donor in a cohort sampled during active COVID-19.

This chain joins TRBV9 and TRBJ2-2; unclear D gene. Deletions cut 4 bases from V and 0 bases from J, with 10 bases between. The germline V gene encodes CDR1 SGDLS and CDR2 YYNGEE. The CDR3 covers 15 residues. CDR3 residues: CASSQAFANTGELFF. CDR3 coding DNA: TGTGCCAGCAGCCAAGCTTTCGCGAACACCGGGGAGCTGTTTTTT.

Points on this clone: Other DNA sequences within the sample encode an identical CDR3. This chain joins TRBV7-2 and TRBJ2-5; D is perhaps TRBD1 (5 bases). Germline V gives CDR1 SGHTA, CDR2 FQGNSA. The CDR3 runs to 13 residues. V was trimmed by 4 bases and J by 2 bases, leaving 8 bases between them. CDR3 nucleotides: TGTGCCAGCAGCTCAGGGTTTCAAGAGACCCAGTACTTC. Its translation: CASSSGFQETQYF.

CDR3 amino acids: CATKRDRGYYEQYF. The CDR3 DNA sequence: TGTGCCACCAAGCGGGACAGGGGGTATTACGAGCAGTACTTC. The chain has TRBV2 and TRBJ2-7, with 11 positions matching TRBD1. Germline trimming cut 10 bases from V and 4 bases from J; bases unmatched to any gene: 9. Germline CDR1 SNHLY, CDR2 FYNNEI. The CDR3 runs 14 residues.

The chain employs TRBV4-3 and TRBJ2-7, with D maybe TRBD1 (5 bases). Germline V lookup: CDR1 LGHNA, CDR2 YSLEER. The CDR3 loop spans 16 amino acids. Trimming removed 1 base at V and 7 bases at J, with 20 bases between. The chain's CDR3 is CASSQVGSTLKGEQYF. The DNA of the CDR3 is TGCGCCAGCAGCCAAGTTGGCAGCACCCTTAAGGGGGAGCAGTACTTC.

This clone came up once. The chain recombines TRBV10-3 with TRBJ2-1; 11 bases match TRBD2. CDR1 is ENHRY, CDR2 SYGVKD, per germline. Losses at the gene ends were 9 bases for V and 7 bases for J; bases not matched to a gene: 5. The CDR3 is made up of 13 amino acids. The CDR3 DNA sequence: TGTGCCATGGGACTAGCGGAGGGTAATGAGCAGTTCTTC. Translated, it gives CAMGLAEGNEQFF.

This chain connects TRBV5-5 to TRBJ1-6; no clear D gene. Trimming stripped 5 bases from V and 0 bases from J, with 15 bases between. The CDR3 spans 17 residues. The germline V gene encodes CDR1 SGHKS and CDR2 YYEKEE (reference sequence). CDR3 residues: CASSAHLPGSYNSPLHF. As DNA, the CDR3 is TGTGCCAGCAGTGCCCACCTCCCAGGCTCCTATAATTCACCCCTCCACTTT.

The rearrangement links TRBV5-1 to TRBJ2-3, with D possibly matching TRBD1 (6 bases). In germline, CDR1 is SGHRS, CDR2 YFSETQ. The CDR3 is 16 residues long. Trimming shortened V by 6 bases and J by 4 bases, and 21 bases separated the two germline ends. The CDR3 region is CASNPITGLAADTQYF. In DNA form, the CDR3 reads TGCGCCAGCAACCCCATTACAGGGTTAGCCGCAGATACGCAGTATTTT.

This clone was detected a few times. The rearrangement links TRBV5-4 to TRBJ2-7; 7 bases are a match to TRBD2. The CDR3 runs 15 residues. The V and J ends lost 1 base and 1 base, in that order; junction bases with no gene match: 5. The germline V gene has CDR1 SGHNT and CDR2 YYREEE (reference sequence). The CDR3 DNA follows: TGTGCCAGCAGCTTGCCCGGGAGGCAGTCCTACGAGCAGTACTTC. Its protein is CASSLPGRQSYEQYF.

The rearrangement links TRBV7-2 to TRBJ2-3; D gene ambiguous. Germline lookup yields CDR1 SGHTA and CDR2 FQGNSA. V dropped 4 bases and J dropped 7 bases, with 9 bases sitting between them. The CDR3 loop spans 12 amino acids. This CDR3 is CASSSTYNTQYF. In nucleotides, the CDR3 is TGTGCCAGCAGCTCCACATATAATACGCAGTATTTT.

The CDR3 nucleotides read TGTGCCAGCAGCGCGACTAGCGGGACCCACAATGAGCAGTTCTTC. Encoded protein: CASSATSGTHNEQFF. The gene calls are TRBV11-3 and TRBJ2-1; 11 positions match TRBD2. The V segment lost 5 bases and the J segment 5 bases; nucleotides outside the gene matches: 5. Germline V lookup: CDR1 SGHNT, CDR2 YENEEA. The CDR3 loop spans 15 amino acids.

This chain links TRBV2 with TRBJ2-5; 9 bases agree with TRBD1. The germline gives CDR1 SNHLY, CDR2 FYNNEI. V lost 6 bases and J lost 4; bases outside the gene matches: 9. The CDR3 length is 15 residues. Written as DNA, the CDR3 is TGTGCCAGCAGGCGACAGGGGGTTTTGATAGAGACCCAGTACTTC. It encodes CASRRQGVLIETQYF.

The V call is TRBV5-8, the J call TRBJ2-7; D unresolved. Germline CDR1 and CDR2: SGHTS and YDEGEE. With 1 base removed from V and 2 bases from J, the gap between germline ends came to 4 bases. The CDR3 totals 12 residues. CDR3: CASSLTAYEQYF. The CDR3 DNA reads TGTGCCAGCAGCTTGACGGCCTACGAGCAGTACTTC.

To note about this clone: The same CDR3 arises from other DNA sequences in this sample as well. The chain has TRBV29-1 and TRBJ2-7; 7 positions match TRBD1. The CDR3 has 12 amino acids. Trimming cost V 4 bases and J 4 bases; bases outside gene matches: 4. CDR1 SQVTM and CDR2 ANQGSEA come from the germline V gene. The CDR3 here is CSVGQGSYEQYF. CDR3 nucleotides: TGCAGCGTTGGACAGGGATCTTACGAGCAGTACTTC.

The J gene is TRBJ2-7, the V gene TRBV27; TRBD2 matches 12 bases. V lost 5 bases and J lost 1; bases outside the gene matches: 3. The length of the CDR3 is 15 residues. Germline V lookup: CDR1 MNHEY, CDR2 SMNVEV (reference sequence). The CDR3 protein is CASSRGTSGSYEQYF. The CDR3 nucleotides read TGTGCCAGCAGTAGGGGGACTAGCGGGTCCTACGAGCAGTACTTC.

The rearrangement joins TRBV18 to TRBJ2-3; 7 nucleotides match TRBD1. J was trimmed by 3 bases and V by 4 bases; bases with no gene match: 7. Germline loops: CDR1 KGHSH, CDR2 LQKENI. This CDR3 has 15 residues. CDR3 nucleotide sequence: TGTGCCAGCTCACGTACAGGGGCGGAGACAGATACGCAGTATTTT. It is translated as CASSRTGAETDTQYF.

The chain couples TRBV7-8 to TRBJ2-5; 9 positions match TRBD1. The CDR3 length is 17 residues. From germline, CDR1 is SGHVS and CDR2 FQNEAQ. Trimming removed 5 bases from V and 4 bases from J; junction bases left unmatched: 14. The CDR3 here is CASSKKQGAVSRETQYF. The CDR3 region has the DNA TGTGCCAGCAGCAAAAAACAGGGGGCCGTCTCCCGAGAGACCCAGTACTTC. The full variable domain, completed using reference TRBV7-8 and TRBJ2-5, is GAGVSQSPRYKVAKRGQDVALRCDPISGHVSLFWYQQALGQGPEFLTYFQNEAQLDKSGLPSDRFFAERPEGSVSTLKIQRTQQEDSAVYLCASSKKQGAVSRETQYFGPGTRLLVL.

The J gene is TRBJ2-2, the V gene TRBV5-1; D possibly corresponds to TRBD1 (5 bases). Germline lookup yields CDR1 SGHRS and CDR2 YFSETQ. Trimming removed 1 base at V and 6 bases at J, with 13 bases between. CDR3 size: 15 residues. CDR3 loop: CASSLSGLGPGELFF. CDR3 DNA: TGCGCCAGCAGCTTGTCCGGGCTGGGGCCCGGGGAGCTGTTTTTT.

Written as DNA, the CDR3 is TGTGCCAGCCGTGGACAGGATGGTTCACCCCTCCACTTT. Residues: CASRGQDGSPLHF. J is TRBJ1-6 and V is TRBV28, with TRBD1 matching 7 bases. Trimming took 8 bases from V and 9 from J; bases not matched to a gene: 7. This CDR3 comprises 13 residues. Germline V gives CDR1 MDHEN, CDR2 SYDVKM.

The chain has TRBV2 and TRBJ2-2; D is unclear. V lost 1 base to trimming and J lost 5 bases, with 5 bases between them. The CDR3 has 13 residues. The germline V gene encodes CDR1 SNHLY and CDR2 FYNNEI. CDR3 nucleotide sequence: TGTGCCAGCAGTGAAGACAGAACCGGGGAGCTGTTTTTT. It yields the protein CASSEDRTGELFF.

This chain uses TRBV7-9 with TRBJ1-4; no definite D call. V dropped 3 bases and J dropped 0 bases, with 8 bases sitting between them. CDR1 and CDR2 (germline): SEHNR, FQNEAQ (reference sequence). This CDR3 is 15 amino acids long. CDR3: CASSFSSSTNEKLFF. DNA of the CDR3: TGTGCCAGCAGCTTTAGTTCATCAACTAATGAAAAACTGTTTTTT.

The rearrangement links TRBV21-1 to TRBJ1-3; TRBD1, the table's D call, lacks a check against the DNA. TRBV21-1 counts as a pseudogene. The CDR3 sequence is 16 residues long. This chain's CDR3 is CASRQARTVSGNTIYF. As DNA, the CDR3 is TGTGCCAGCAGACAAGCTCGGACAGTCTCTGGAAACACCATATATTTT.